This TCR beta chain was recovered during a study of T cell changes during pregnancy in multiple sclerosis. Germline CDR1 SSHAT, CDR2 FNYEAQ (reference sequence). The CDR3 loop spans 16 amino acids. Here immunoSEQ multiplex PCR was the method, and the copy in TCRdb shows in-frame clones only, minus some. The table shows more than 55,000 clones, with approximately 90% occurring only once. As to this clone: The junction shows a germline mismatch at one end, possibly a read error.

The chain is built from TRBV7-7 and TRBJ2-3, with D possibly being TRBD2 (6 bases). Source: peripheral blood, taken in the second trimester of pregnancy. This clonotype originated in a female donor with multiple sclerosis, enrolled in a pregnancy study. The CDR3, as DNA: TGTGCTAGCAGCTTAGCGGCCGGGGGAAGCACAGATACGCAGTATTTT. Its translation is CASSLAAGGSTDTQYF.